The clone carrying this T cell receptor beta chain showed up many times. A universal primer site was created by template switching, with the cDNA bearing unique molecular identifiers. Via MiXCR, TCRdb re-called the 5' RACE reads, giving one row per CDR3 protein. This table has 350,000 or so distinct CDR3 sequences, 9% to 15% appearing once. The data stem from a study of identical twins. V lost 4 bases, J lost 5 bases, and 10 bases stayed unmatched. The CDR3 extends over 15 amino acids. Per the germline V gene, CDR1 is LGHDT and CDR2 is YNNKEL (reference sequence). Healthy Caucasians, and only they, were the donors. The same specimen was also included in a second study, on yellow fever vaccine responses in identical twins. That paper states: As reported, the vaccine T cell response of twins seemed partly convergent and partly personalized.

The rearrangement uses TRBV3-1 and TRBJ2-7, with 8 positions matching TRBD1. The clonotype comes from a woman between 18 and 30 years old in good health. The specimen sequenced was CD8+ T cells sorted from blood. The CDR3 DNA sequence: TGTGCCAGCAGCCCCTTTTCGGACAGGGACCACGAGCAGTACTTC. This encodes CASSPFSDRDHEQYF.